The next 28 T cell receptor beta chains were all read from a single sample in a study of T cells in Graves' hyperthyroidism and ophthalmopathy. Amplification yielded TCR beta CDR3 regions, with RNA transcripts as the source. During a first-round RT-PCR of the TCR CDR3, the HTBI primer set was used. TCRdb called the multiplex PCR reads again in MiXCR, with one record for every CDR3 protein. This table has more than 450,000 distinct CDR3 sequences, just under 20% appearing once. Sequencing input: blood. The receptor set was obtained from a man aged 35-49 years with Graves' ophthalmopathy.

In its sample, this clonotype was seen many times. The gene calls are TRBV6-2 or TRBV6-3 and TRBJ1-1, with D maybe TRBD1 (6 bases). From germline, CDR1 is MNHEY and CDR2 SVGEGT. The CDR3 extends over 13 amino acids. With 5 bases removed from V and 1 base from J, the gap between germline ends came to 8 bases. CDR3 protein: CASSKQGNTEAFF. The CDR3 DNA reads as TGTGCCAGCAGTAAACAGGGGAACACTGAAGCTTTCTTT.

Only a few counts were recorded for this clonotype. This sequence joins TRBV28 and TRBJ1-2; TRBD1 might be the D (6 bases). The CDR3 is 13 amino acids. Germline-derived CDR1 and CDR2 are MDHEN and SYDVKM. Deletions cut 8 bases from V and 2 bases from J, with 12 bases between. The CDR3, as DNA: TGTGCCAGCCGACGACAGGCCAACTATGGCTACACCTTC. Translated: CASRRQANYGYTF.

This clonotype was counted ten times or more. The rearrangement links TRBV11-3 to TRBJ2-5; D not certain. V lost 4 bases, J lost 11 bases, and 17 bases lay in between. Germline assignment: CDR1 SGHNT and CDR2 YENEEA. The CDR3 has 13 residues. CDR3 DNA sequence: TGTGCCAGCAGCTCACCTAGACGGGTCTCTCAGTACTTC. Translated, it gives CASSSPRRVSQYF.

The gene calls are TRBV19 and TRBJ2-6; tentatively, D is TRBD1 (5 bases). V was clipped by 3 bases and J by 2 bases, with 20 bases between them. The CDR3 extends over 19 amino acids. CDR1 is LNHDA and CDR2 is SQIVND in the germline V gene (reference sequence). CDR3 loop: CASSMSGGRAQTGANVLTF. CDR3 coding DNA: TGTGCCAGTAGTATGTCGGGCGGCAGGGCTCAGACTGGGGCCAACGTCCTGACTTTC.

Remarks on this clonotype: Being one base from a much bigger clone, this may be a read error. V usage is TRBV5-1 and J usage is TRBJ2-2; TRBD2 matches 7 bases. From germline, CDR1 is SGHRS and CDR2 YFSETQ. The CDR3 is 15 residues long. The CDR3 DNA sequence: TGCGCCAGCAGCTTGGCAAGCGGGGCCACCAGGGAGCTGTTTTTT. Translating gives CASSLASGATRELFF.

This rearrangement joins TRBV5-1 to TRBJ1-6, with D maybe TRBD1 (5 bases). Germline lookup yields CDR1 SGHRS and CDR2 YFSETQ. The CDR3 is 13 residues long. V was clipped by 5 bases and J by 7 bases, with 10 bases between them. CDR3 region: CASSTGPNSPLHF. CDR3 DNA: TGCGCCAGCAGTACAGGACCCAATTCACCCCTCCACTTT. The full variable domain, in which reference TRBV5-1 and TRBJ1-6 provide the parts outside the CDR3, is KAGVTQTPRYLIKTRGQQVTLSCSPISGHRSVSWYQQTPGQGLQFLFEYFSETQRNKGNFPGRFSGRQFSNSRSEMNVSTLELGDSALYLCASSTGPNSPLHFGNGTRLTVT.

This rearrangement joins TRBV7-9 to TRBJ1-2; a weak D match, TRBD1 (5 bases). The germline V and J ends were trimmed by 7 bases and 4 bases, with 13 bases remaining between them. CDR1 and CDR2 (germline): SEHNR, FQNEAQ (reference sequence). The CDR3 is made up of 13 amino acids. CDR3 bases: TGTGCCAGCACCCCCGTGGGGCTCTATGGCTACACCTTC. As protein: CASTPVGLYGYTF.

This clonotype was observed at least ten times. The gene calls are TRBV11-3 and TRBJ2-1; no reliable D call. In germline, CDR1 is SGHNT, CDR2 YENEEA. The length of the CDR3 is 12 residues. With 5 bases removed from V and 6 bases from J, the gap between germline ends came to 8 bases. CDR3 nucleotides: TGTGCCAGCAGCCTCGACACCAATGAGCAGTTCTTC. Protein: CASSLDTNEQFF.

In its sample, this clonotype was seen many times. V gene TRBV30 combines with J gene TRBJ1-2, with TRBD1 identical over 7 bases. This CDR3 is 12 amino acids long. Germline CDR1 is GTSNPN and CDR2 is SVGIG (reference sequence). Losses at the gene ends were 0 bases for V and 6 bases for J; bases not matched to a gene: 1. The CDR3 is CAWSVTGDGYTF. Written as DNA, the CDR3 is TGTGCCTGGAGTGTTACAGGGGATGGCTACACCTTC.

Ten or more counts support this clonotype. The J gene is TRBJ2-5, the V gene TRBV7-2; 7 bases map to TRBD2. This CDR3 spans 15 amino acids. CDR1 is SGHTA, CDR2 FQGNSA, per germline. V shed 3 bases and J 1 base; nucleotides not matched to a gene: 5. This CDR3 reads CASSLDAGVQETQYF. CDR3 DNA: TGTGCCAGCAGCTTGGATGCGGGGGTCCAAGAGACCCAGTACTTC.

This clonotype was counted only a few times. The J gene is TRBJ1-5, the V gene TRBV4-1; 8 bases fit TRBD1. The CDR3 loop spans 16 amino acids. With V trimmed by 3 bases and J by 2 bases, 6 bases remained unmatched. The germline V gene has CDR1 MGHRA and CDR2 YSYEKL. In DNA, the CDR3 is TGCGCCAGCAGCCACGAAGGACAGGGACGCAATCAGCCCCAGCATTTT. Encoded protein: CASSHEGQGRNQPQHF.

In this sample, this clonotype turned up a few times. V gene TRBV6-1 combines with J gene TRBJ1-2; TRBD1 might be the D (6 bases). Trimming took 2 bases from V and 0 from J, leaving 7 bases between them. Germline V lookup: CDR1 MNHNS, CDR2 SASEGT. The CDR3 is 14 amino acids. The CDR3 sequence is CASSERGPNYGYTF. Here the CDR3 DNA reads TGTGCCAGCAGTGAACGGGGGCCTAACTATGGCTACACCTTC.

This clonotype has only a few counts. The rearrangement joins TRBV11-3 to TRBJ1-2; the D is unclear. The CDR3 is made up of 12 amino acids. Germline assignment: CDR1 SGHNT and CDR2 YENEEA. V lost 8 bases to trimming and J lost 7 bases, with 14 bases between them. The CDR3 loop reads CASPELACGYTF. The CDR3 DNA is TGTGCCAGCCCCGAGTTGGCTTGTGGCTACACCTTC.

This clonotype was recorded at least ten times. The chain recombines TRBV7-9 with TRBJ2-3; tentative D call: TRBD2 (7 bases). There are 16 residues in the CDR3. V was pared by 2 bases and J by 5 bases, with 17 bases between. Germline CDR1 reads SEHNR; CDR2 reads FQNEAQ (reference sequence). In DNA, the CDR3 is TGTGCCAGCAGCTTAAGCGGGACAACGAGAAAAGATACGCAGTATTTT. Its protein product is CASSLSGTTRKDTQYF.

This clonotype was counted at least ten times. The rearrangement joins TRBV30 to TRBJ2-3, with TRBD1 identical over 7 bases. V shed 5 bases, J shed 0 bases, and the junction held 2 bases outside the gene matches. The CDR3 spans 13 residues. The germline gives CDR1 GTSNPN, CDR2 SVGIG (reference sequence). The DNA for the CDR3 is TGTGCCTGGGGACAGGAGAGCACAGATACGCAGTATTTT. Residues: CAWGQESTDTQYF.

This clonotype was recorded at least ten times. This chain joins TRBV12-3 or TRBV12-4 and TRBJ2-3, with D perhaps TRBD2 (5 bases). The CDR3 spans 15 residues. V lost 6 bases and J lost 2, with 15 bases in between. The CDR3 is CASSSPGRHTDTQYF. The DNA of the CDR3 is TGTGCCAGCAGCTCTCCGGGAAGACACACAGATACGCAGTATTTT.

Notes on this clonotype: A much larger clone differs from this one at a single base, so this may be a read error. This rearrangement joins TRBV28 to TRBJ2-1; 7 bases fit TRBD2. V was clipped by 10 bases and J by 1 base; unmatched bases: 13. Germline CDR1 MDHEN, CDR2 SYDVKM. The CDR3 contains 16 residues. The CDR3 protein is CANRYWAGDSYNEQFF. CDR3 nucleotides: TGTGCCAACCGCTATTGGGCGGGAGATTCCTACAATGAGCAGTTCTTC.

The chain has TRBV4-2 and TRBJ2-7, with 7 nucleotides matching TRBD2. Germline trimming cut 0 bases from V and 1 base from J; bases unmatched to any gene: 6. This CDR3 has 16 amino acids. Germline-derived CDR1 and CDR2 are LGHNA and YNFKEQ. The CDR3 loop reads CASSQDALAESYEQYF. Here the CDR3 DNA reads TGTGCCAGCAGCCAAGATGCCCTAGCGGAGTCCTACGAGCAGTACTTC.

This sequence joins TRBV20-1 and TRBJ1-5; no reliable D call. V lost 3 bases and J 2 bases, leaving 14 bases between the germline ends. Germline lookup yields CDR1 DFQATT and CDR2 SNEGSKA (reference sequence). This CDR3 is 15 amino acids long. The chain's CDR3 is CSASGRGAGNQPQHF. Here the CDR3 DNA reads TGCAGTGCTAGTGGACGGGGTGCTGGCAATCAGCCCCAGCATTTT.

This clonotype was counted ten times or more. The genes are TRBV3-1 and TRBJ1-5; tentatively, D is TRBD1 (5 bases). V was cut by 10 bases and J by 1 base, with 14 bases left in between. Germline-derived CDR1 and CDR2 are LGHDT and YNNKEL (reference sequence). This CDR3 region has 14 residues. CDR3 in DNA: TGTGCCACCTCTATTGGGACCAGCAATCAGCCCCAGCATTTT. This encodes CATSIGTSNQPQHF. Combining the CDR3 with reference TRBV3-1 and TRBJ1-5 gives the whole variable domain DTAVSQTPKYLVTQMGNDKSIKCEQNLGHDTMYWYKQDSKKFLKIMFSYNNKELIINETVPNRFSPKSPDKAHLNLHINSLELGDSAVYFCATSIGTSNQPQHFGDGTRLSIL.

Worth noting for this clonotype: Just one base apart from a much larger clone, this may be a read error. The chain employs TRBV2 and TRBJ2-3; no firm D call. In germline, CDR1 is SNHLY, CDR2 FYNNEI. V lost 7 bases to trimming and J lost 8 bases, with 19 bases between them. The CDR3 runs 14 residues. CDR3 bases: TGTGCCAGCATGAAGACCCTTCTCGCAGTTACGCAGTATTTT. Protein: CASMKTLLAVTQYF.

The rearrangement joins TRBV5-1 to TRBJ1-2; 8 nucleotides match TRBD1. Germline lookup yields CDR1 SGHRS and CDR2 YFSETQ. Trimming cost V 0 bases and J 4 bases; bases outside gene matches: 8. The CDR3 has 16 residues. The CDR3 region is CASSLVARTGPYGYTF. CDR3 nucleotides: TGCGCCAGCAGCTTGGTGGCAAGGACAGGGCCCTATGGCTACACCTTC. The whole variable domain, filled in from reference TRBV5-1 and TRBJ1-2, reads KAGVTQTPRYLIKTRGQQVTLSCSPISGHRSVSWYQQTPGQGLQFLFEYFSETQRNKGNFPGRFSGRQFSNSRSEMNVSTLELGDSALYLCASSLVARTGPYGYTFGSGTRLTVV.

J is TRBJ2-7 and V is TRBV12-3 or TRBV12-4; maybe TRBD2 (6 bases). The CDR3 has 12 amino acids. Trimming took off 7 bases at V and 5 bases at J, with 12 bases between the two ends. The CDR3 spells CASTPGGNEQYF. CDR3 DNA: TGTGCCAGCACCCCTGGCGGGAACGAGCAGTACTTC.

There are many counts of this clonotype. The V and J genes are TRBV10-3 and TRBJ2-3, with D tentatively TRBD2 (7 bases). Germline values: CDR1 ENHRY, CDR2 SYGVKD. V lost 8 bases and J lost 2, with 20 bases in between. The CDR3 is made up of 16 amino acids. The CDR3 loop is CAILAGLGGDTDTQYF. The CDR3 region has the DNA TGTGCCATCTTGGCAGGGTTAGGGGGGGACACAGATACGCAGTATTTT.

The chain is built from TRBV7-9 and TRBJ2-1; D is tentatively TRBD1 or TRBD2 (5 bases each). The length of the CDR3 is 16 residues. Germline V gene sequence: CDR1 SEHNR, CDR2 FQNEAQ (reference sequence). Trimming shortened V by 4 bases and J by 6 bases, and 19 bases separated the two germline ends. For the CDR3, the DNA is TGTGCCAGCAGCTCCATATTACGTCCTGGGGGCAATGAGCAGTTCTTC. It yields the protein CASSSILRPGGNEQFF.

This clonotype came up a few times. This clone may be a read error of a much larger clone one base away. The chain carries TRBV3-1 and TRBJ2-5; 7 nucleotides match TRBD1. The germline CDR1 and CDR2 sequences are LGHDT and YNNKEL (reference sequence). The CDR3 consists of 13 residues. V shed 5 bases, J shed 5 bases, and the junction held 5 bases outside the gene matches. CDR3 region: CASSETGVETQYF. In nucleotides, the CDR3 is TGTGCCAGCAGCGAAACAGGGGTGGAGACCCAGTACTTC.

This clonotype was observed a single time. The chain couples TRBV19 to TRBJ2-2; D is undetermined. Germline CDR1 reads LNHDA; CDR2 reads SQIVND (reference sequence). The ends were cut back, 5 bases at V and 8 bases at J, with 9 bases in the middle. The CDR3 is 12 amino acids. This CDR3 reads CASSPSFGELFF. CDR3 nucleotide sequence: TGTGCCAGTAGTCCAAGTTTTGGGGAGCTGTTTTTT.

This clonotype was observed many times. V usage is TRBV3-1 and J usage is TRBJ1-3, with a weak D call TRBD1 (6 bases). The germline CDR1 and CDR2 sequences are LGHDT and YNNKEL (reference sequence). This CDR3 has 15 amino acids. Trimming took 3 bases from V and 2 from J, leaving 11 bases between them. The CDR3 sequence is CASSQGASAGNTIYF. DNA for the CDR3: TGTGCCAGCAGCCAGGGGGCAAGCGCTGGAAACACCATATATTTT.